A selection of T cell receptor beta chains follows, all from one sample in a study of chemoradiotherapy in HPV16-positive cancers. Generated by immunoSEQ multiplex PCR, the TCRdb table keeps only in-frame clones and is missing some. The sample shows about 35,000 clones, around 92% of them seen only once. The sample consisted of blood, taken from a patient who underwent chemoradiotherapy. Source of these receptors: a human donor with HPV-associated anogenital cancer. Each CDR3 is given with its conserved first and last residue. Each record gives: clone size, J gene, D gene, V gene, CDR3 protein, CDR3 DNA. The D gene is left open where the match is weak. Only some rows state a clone size, as once, few, many or a class for expanded clones.

>-|TRBJ1-4|-|TRBV4-1
CASSQEVHREKLFF
TGCGCCAGCAGCCAAGAGGTACACAGGGAAAAACTGTTTTTT
>-|TRBJ2-1|TRBD2|TRBV18
CASSPFWLAGAYNEQFF
TGTGCCAGCTCACCATTTTGGCTAGCGGGGGCCTACAATGAGCAGTTCTTC
>-|TRBJ2-5|-|TRBV18
CASSPRDFQRTQETQYF
TGTGCCAGCTCACCTCGGGACTTTCAACGGACCCAAGAGACCCAGTACTTC
>-|TRBJ2-7|-|TRBV9
CASSHQGGPYEQYF
TGTGCCAGCAGCCACCAGGGGGGTCCCTACGAGCAGTACTTC
>-|TRBJ1-1|-|TRBV2
CASSELGARTEAFF
TGTGCCAGCAGTGAACTGGGGGCGCGGACTGAAGCTTTCTTT
>-|TRBJ2-5|TRBD2|TRBV7-9
CASSLALGRTSPETQYF
TGTGCCAGCAGCTTAGCCCTCGGTAGGACTAGCCCCGAGACCCAGTACTTC
>-|TRBJ2-3|-|TRBV30
CAWSGNTDTQYF
TGTGCCTGGAGTGGCAACACAGATACGCAGTATTTT
>-|TRBJ2-2|-|TRBV11-2
CASSSHGSGELFF
TGTGCCAGCAGCTCCCATGGGTCCGGGGAGCTGTTTTTT
>few|TRBJ2-7|-|TRBV6-5
CASSYGAPISYEQYF
TGTGCCAGCAGTTACGGGGCACCGATCTCCTACGAGCAGTACTTC
>-|TRBJ2-7|-|TRBV4-3
CASSQDRGGGVPYEQYF
TGCGCCAGCAGCCAAGATAGAGGGGGTGGGGTTCCCTACGAGCAGTACTTC
>-|TRBJ1-1|-|TRBV6-5
CASSYGGGTEAFF
TGTGCCAGCAGTTACGGGGGGGGCACTGAAGCTTTCTTT
>-|TRBJ2-3|TRBD2|TRBV13
CASSLRGTSGSTDTQYF
TGTGCCAGCAGCTTACGAGGAACTAGCGGGAGCACAGATACGCAGTATTTT
>-|TRBJ2-7|-|TRBV7-9
CASSPSGRHDEQYF
TGTGCCAGCAGCCCCTCTGGACGTCATGACGAGCAGTACTTC
>-|TRBJ2-5|-|TRBV2
CANRDLQETQYF
TGTGCCAACCGGGACCTCCAAGAGACCCAGTACTTC
>-|TRBJ2-5|-|TRBV9
CASSVGGTSQETQYF
TGTGCCAGCAGCGTAGGGGGGACCTCCCAAGAGACCCAGTACTTC
>-|TRBJ2-7|TRBD2|TRBV7-9
CASSPPSGGSTKQYF
TGTGCCAGCAGCCCGCCTAGCGGGGGGTCGACAAAGCAGTACTTC
>-|TRBJ1-2|-|TRBV25-1
CASSGGLYYGYTF
TGTGCGAGTTCTGGGGGGCTCTACTATGGCTACACCTTC
>-|TRBJ2-7|-|TRBV14
CASSPGVYEQYF
TGTGCCAGCAGCCCCGGGGTCTACGAGCAGTACTTC